The 31 T cell receptor beta chains listed next were all sequenced from one sample in a study of beta chain features in type 1 diabetes. No antigen has been assigned to these receptors. The isolated RNA, all of it, was reverse transcribed, so expressed TCRB transcripts were what got sequenced. This table comes from immunoSEQ multiplex PCR, and its TCRdb copy is limited to in-frame clones, with some not included. The sample gives 400,000 or so clones, over 9.5% of which show up once; 0.0095% to 0.013% is in the top ten. Points from the study as a whole: Shortening that was moderate but significant affected the TCRB CDR3s of Type 1 diabetes patients in all four CD4+ subsets.

Sequenced input: naive CD4+ T cells from blood. The receptor set was obtained from a woman in her late teens or twenties with type 1 diabetes.

On this clone: The sample contains more than one DNA sequence encoding this CDR3. For the CDR3, the DNA is TGTGCCAGCAGTTTTAGCTCCTACGAGCAGTACTTC. Protein sequence: CASSFSSYEQYF. The gene calls are TRBV28 and TRBJ2-7, with D unclear. Germline CDR1 reads MDHEN; CDR2 reads SYDVKM. The CDR3 is 12 amino acids. V lost 3 bases to trimming and J lost 0 bases, with 3 bases between them.

The CDR3 nucleotides read TGTGCCAGCAGTGGACAGGCGCAGTACTTC. Translating it yields CASSGQAQYF. The chain is built from TRBV2 and TRBJ2-7, with a possible D match to TRBD1 (6 bases). Trimming removed 4 bases from V and 9 bases from J, with 7 bases in between. The CDR3 has 10 residues. The germline gives CDR1 SNHLY, CDR2 FYNNEI.

This clone turned up a few times. The chain recombines TRBV5-1 with TRBJ2-6, with 8 bases fitting TRBD2. The CDR3 contains 19 residues. CDR1 SGHRS and CDR2 YFSETQ come from the germline V gene. Germline trimming cut 0 bases from V and 0 bases from J; bases unmatched to any gene: 8. Here the CDR3 reads CASSLAREGWYSGANVLTF. DNA for the CDR3: TGCGCCAGCAGCTTGGCCCGGGAGGGTTGGTACTCTGGGGCCAACGTCCTGACTTTC. The complete variable domain, with remaining parts taken from reference TRBV5-1 and TRBJ2-6, reads KAGVTQTPRYLIKTRGQQVTLSCSPISGHRSVSWYQQTPGQGLQFLFEYFSETQRNKGNFPGRFSGRQFSNSRSEMNVSTLELGDSALYLCASSLAREGWYSGANVLTFGAGSRLTVL.

There are a few counts of this clone. V gene TRBV4-2 combines with J gene TRBJ2-3; TRBD2 is a possible D gene (5 bases). V was shortened by 1 base and J by 10 bases, with 12 bases between the two germline ends. CDR1 is LGHNA and CDR2 is YNFKEQ in the germline V gene. The CDR3 covers 13 residues. CDR3 sequence reads: CASSQVPGVAQYF. The CDR3 region has the DNA TGTGCCAGCAGCCAAGTACCCGGGGTAGCGCAGTATTTT.

The rearrangement joins TRBV5-1 to TRBJ2-1, with TRBD1 matching 10 bases. With V trimmed by 4 bases and J by 5 bases, 9 bases remained unmatched. The CDR3 is 16 amino acids. Looked up from germline, CDR1 is SGHRS and CDR2 is YFSETQ. This CDR3 is CASSPPGTGVHNEQFF. In DNA, the CDR3 is TGCGCCAGCAGCCCACCCGGGACAGGGGTTCACAATGAGCAGTTCTTC.

This clone came up a few times. This chain uses TRBV30 with TRBJ1-4, with a tentative D call TRBD1 (5 bases). The CDR3 covers 13 residues. Trimming pared 3 bases from V and 4 bases from J, leaving 9 bases between. The germline V gene has CDR1 GTSNPN and CDR2 SVGIG (reference sequence). The CDR3 DNA reads TGTGCCTGGAGCCAAGGGGTTAATGAAAAACTGTTTTTT. It translates to CAWSQGVNEKLFF.

This clone was counted only a few times. V gene TRBV4-1 combines with J gene TRBJ2-1; TRBD2 is a possible D gene (7 bases). Per the germline V gene, CDR1 is MGHRA and CDR2 is YSYEKL. CDR3 length equals 15 residues. V lost 3 bases and J 4 bases, leaving 13 bases between the germline ends. CDR3 loop: CASSQGGGGYNEQFF. In DNA form, the CDR3 reads TGCGCCAGCAGCCAGGGGGGCGGGGGATACAATGAGCAGTTCTTC.

This clone was recorded a few times. The genes are TRBV4-1 and TRBJ2-2; D is perhaps TRBD1 (6 bases). CDR3 size: 17 residues. V lost 2 bases and J 1 base, leaving 14 bases between the germline ends. The V gene's germline CDR1 is MGHRA and CDR2 YSYEKL. CDR3 loop: CASSQSGGGWNTGELFF. CDR3 nucleotide sequence: TGCGCCAGCAGCCAAAGTGGTGGGGGCTGGAACACCGGGGAGCTGTTTTTT.

The chain couples TRBV7-2 to TRBJ2-3; 11 nucleotides match TRBD2. Losses at the gene ends were 5 bases for V and 8 bases for J; bases not matched to a gene: 9. Per germline, CDR1 SGHTA and CDR2 FQGNSA. The CDR3 spans 15 residues. The CDR3 DNA is TGTGCCAGCAGCATTAGCGGGGGGGTCGGGGGTACGCAGTATTTT. The encoded protein is CASSISGGVGGTQYF.

The rearrangement links TRBV5-1 to TRBJ2-5, with D maybe TRBD2 (5 bases). The CDR3 totals 15 residues. The V gene's germline CDR1 is SGHRS and CDR2 YFSETQ. Trimming left V 0 bases short and J 1 base short, with 10 bases between. CDR3 sequence (DNA): TGCGCCAGCAGCTTGGCTGTGGGGAGCCAAGAGACCCAGTACTTC. This encodes CASSLAVGSQETQYF.

The gene calls are TRBV5-1 and TRBJ2-7; maybe TRBD1 (5 bases). V was trimmed by 0 bases and J by 7 bases, leaving 11 bases between them. Germline CDR1 reads SGHRS; CDR2 reads YFSETQ. The CDR3 is 13 residues long. CDR3 sequence (DNA): TGCGCCAGCAGCTTGGAGGGGCGCCGGGAGCAGTACTTC. Protein: CASSLEGRREQYF.

This clone showed up just a few times. This chain links TRBV2 with TRBJ1-5; D not resolved. The V gene lost 4 bases and the J gene lost 7 bases, with 11 bases spanning the gap. Per the germline V gene, CDR1 is SNHLY and CDR2 is FYNNEI. The CDR3 extends over 13 amino acids. The CDR3 loop is CASSGRQRQPQHF. CDR3 sequence (DNA): TGTGCCAGCAGTGGGCGGCAGAGGCAGCCCCAGCATTTT.

This clone has a handful of counts. The chain has TRBV30 and TRBJ2-1; possibly TRBD1 for D (5 bases). The CDR3 sequence is 14 residues long. Germline CDR1 reads GTSNPN; CDR2 reads SVGIG (reference sequence). Trimming cost V 5 bases and J 14 bases, with 25 bases left between them. The CDR3 loop reads CAWSSLVPQGNEFF. The CDR3 DNA reads TGTGCCTGGTCCAGTCTCGTTCCCCAGGGTAACGAGTTCTTC.

This clone was counted between two and nine times. The CDR3 is CASSLLSGVLDEQYF. The CDR3 DNA sequence: TGTGCCAGCAGCTTACTTTCGGGGGTGCTGGACGAGCAGTACTTC. This rearrangement joins TRBV7-9 to TRBJ2-7, with TRBD2 as a possible D gene (6 bases). The length of the CDR3 is 15 residues. The germline V and J ends were trimmed by 2 bases and 5 bases, with 16 bases remaining between them. Germline-derived CDR1 and CDR2 are SEHNR and FQNEAQ (reference sequence).

The chain combines TRBV7-9 with TRBJ1-1; possibly TRBD1 for D (6 bases). V was clipped by 6 bases and J by 5 bases, with 16 bases between them. This CDR3 is 14 amino acids long. The V gene's germline CDR1 is SEHNR and CDR2 FQNEAQ (reference sequence). For the CDR3, the DNA is TGTGCCAGCAGGGTCGGGGGGCAGGCAACTGAAGCTTTCTTT. Translating it yields CASRVGGQATEAFF.

V and J are TRBV28 and TRBJ2-4, with TRBD2 matching 8 bases. This CDR3 region has 14 residues. Germline-derived CDR1 and CDR2 are MDHEN and SYDVKM. J lost 9 bases, V lost 3 bases, and 7 bases had no gene match. CDR3 in amino acids: CASSLGLGGSIQYF. In DNA, the CDR3 is TGTGCCAGCAGTTTGGGACTAGGAGGGAGCATTCAGTACTTC.

V is TRBV5-1 and J is TRBJ2-5, with no clear D. Trimming removed 4 bases at V and 2 bases at J, with 15 bases between. The CDR3 contains 15 residues. Germline CDR1 and CDR2: SGHRS and YFSETQ. The CDR3 DNA is TGCGCCAGCAGCCCGACTCCGGGTGCTCAAGAGACCCAGTACTTC. Protein sequence: CASSPTPGAQETQYF.

Only a few counts were recorded for this clone. The rearrangement uses TRBV7-2 and TRBJ2-7, with TRBD2 matching 9 bases. The CDR3 spans 16 residues. Trimming took 7 bases from V and 6 from J; bases not matched to a gene: 16. The germline gives CDR1 SGHTA, CDR2 FQGNSA. CDR3 nucleotides: TGTGCCAGCACCCTCCCAGGTGCGGGAGGGCCGATCGAGCAGTACTTC. Its protein product is CASTLPGAGGPIEQYF.

This sequence joins TRBV29-1 and TRBJ2-2; D call uncertain. Trimming cost V 7 bases and J 4 bases, with 16 bases left between them. The CDR3 loop spans 14 amino acids. CDR1 and CDR2 (germline): SQVTM, ANQGSEA. The DNA for the CDR3 is TGCAGCGCCCTGACACCCCCCGGCACCGGGGAGCTGTTTTTT. This sequence encodes CSALTPPGTGELFF.

CDR3 in amino acids: CASRESYGYTF. DNA of the CDR3: TGCGCCAGCAGAGAGAGCTATGGCTACACCTTC. The chain uses TRBV5-1 and TRBJ1-2; D unresolved. The CDR3 has 11 residues. Germline-derived CDR1 and CDR2 are SGHRS and YFSETQ. The V end lost 5 bases, the J end lost 4 bases, and 6 bases lay between the germline ends.

In this sample, this clone turned up a few times. The rearrangement uses TRBV5-5 and TRBJ1-2; D gene uncertain. This CDR3 has 13 amino acids. V was pared by 4 bases and J by 6 bases, with 13 bases between. Germline V lookup: CDR1 SGHKS, CDR2 YYEKEE (reference sequence). CDR3 sequence: CASSSSGSDGYTF. DNA for the CDR3: TGTGCCAGCAGCAGCTCAGGCTCGGATGGCTACACCTTC.

The chain recombines TRBV18 with TRBJ2-1; maybe TRBD2 (6 bases). V lost 2 bases to trimming and J lost 1 base, with 15 bases between them. Per the germline V gene, CDR1 is KGHSH and CDR2 is LQKENI. This CDR3 comprises 17 residues. CDR3: CASSPILLAESYNEQFF. The CDR3 bases are TGTGCCAGCTCACCAATCTTACTAGCCGAATCCTACAATGAGCAGTTCTTC.

V is TRBV7-3 and J is TRBJ1-2, with 7 nucleotides matching TRBD1. With 3 bases clipped from V and 8 bases from J, the junction kept 6 bases outside the gene matches. CDR3 length equals 13 residues. From germline, CDR1 is SGHTA and CDR2 FQGTGA. The chain's CDR3 is CASSFSRGYGYTF. CDR3 sequence (DNA): TGTGCCAGCAGCTTCTCCAGGGGGTACGGCTACACCTTC. The complete variable domain, with remaining parts taken from reference TRBV7-3 and TRBJ1-2, reads GAGVSQTPSNKVTEKGKYVELRCDPISGHTALYWYRQSLGQGPEFLIYFQGTGAADDSGLPNDRFFAVRPEGSVSTLKIQRTERGDSAVYLCASSFSRGYGYTFGSGTRLTVV.

This chain connects TRBV4-3 to TRBJ1-2, with 8 bases fitting TRBD1. The CDR3 is made up of 15 amino acids. V was clipped by 4 bases and J by 5 bases; unmatched bases: 9. Germline V gene sequence: CDR1 LGHNA, CDR2 YSLEER. The CDR3 sequence is CASSRGTGHEYGYTF. CDR3 nucleotide sequence: TGCGCCAGCAGCCGTGGGACAGGCCACGAATATGGCTACACCTTC.

This clone was observed a handful of times. The chain is built from TRBV2 and TRBJ2-2; possible D gene TRBD1, 7 bases. Trimming left V 7 bases short and J 6 bases short, with 21 bases between. This CDR3 has 16 amino acids. CDR1 is SNHLY, CDR2 FYNNEI, per germline. CDR3 DNA sequence: TGTGCCAGCAACGTAGGAGGGGGCGGTATCGCCGGGGAGCTGTTTTTT. This sequence encodes CASNVGGGGIAGELFF.

This clone was seen a few times. V is TRBV18 and J is TRBJ1-5; D gene uncertain. Deletions cut 3 bases from V and 1 base from J, with 7 bases between. This CDR3 spans 14 amino acids. Germline values: CDR1 KGHSH, CDR2 LQKENI. As DNA, the CDR3 is TGTGCCAGCTCACCCGGGTTCAGCAATCAGCCCCAGCATTTT. Its translation: CASSPGFSNQPQHF.

The chain recombines TRBV6-5 with TRBJ2-1, with 8 bases lining up with TRBD1. V shed 6 bases, J shed 6 bases, and the junction held 4 bases outside the gene matches. This CDR3 spans 13 amino acids. Per germline, CDR1 MNHEY and CDR2 SVGAGI. DNA of the CDR3: TGTGCCAGCAGACTGACAGGGGTCAATGAGCAGTTCTTC. Translation: CASRLTGVNEQFF.

This clone has more than one count but fewer than ten. This sequence joins TRBV2 and TRBJ2-6; 10 bases are shared with TRBD1. V lost 6 bases and J lost 1; bases outside the gene matches: 6. Germline V lookup: CDR1 SNHLY, CDR2 FYNNEI. The CDR3 sequence is 17 residues long. The CDR3, as DNA: TGTGCCAGCAGGGCCGCGGGACAGGGGTCTGGGGCCAACGTCCTGACTTTC. Translated, it gives CASRAAGQGSGANVLTF.

Concerning this clone itself: This CDR3 is also generated by other DNA sequences in the sample. CDR3 region: CASSLDSSNQPQHF. The CDR3, as DNA: TGCGCCAGCAGCCTCGACAGCTCTAATCAGCCCCAGCATTTT. The chain couples TRBV5-1 to TRBJ1-5; TRBD1 is a possible D gene (5 bases). Trimming took off 4 bases at V and 4 bases at J, with 12 bases between the two ends. The CDR3 length is 14 residues. The V gene's germline CDR1 is SGHRS and CDR2 YFSETQ.

This clone showed up just a few times. J is TRBJ2-3 and V is TRBV9, with D perhaps TRBD1 (5 bases). Germline CDR1 and CDR2: SGDLS and YYNGEE. Deletions cut 3 bases from V and 5 bases from J, with 7 bases between. This CDR3 has 12 residues. The CDR3 nucleotides are TGTGCCAGCAGCGGGGGCGTAGATACGCAGTATTTT. Its translation is CASSGGVDTQYF.

V and J are TRBV6-5 and TRBJ2-5, with 12 nucleotides matching TRBD2. V was clipped by 8 bases and J by 7 bases; unmatched bases: 8. This CDR3 is built from 14 residues. The germline gives CDR1 MNHEY, CDR2 SVGAGI. The chain's CDR3 is CASWLAGGPGTQYF. The DNA of the CDR3 is TGTGCCAGCTGGCTAGCGGGAGGGCCCGGGACCCAGTACTTC.